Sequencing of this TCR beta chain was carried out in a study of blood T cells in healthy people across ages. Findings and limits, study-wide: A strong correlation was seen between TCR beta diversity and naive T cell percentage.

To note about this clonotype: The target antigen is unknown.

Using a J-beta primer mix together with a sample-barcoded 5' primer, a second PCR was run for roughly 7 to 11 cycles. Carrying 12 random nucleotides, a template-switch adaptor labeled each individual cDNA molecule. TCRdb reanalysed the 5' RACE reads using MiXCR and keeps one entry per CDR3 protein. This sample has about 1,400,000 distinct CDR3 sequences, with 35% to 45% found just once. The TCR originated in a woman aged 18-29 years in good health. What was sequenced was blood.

CDR3 DNA: TGCAGTGCGAGCTCACAAAGCTCTGGAAACACCATATATTTT. Translated: CSASSQSSGNTIYF. The chain recombines TRBV20-1 with TRBJ1-3; D is undetermined. In germline, CDR1 is DFQATT, CDR2 SNEGSKA (reference sequence). The V end lost 6 bases, the J end lost 0 bases, and 12 bases lay between the germline ends. CDR3 length: 14 residues.